These 31 T cell receptor beta chains were sequenced from one sample in a study of post-analysis software for immune sequencing data. These TCRs' antigens remain unknown. Overall study results and limits: A few TRBV segments occurring more often in patients than controls included TRBV5-6, TRBV5-1 and TRBV20-1.

Each TCR beta cDNA library carried unique molecular identifiers. TCRdb analysed the PCR reads with MiXCR anew, one entry per CDR3 protein. The sample lists under 900,000 distinct CDR3 sequences, roughly 50% occurring once. Sequencing was performed on blood. The receptor set was obtained from a girl aged 5-17 years with multiple sclerosis.

The chain carries TRBV29-1 and TRBJ1-1; D gene uncertain. Deletions cut 6 bases from V and 2 bases from J, with 19 bases between. Germline V gives CDR1 SQVTM, CDR2 ANQGSEA. This CDR3 spans 15 amino acids. This CDR3 reads CSVLRGTARNTEAFF. Here the CDR3 DNA reads TGCAGCGTCCTACGGGGAACAGCGAGAAACACTGAAGCTTTCTTT.

This clonotype occurred a few times. The chain uses TRBV5-1 and TRBJ2-7; TRBD1 is a possible D gene (5 bases). The CDR3 is 14 amino acids. Germline V gene data show CDR1 as SGHRS and CDR2 as YFSETQ. Between the trimmed V and J ends, which lost 4 bases and 0 bases, there was a span of 11 bases. CDR3 nucleotides: TGCGCCAGCAGCAAGACAGCGATCTCCTACGAGCAGTACTTC. The encoded protein is CASSKTAISYEQYF.

The chain links TRBV27 to TRBJ2-7; D perhaps matches TRBD1 (5 bases). This CDR3 has 13 residues. Germline CDR1 and CDR2: MNHEY and SMNVEV (reference sequence). Deletions cut 10 bases from V and 7 bases from J, with 20 bases between. The CDR3 protein is CATSGSLALEQYF. The CDR3 DNA follows: TGTGCCACCTCAGGGTCACTGGCGTTGGAGCAGTACTTC.

This clonotype was observed a few times. The CDR3 DNA follows: TGCAGTGCTCCCGGACTAGACTACAATGAGCAGTTCTTC. Amino acids: CSAPGLDYNEQFF. The V call is TRBV20-1, the J call TRBJ2-1, with TRBD2 matching 7 bases. The length of the CDR3 is 13 residues. Germline lookup yields CDR1 DFQATT and CDR2 SNEGSKA (reference sequence). V trimming: 5 bases; J trimming: 3 bases; junction bases outside the gene matches: 4.

A few counts support this clonotype. The rearrangement uses TRBV15 and TRBJ2-7; 11 bases align to TRBD2. Losses at the gene ends were 0 bases for V and 4 bases for J; bases not matched to a gene: 2. There are 15 residues in the CDR3. Germline values: CDR1 LNHNV, CDR2 YYDKDF (reference sequence). CDR3 residues: CATSRDLAGGYEQYF. The CDR3 DNA reads TGTGCCACCAGCAGAGACCTAGCGGGAGGTTACGAGCAGTACTTC. The variable domain in full, with the rest retrieved from reference TRBV15 and TRBJ2-7, is DAMVIQNPRYQVTQFGKPVTLSCSQTLNHNVMYWYQQKSSQAPKLLFHYYDKDFNNEADTPDNFQSRRPNTSFCFLDIRSPGLGDTAMYLCATSRDLAGGYEQYFGPGTRLTVT.

The chain is built from TRBV27 and TRBJ2-7; 10 bases are shared with TRBD2. The V segment lost 4 bases and the J segment 6 bases; nucleotides outside the gene matches: 6. The CDR3 runs 14 residues. Per the germline V gene, CDR1 is MNHEY and CDR2 is SMNVEV (reference sequence). The CDR3 DNA reads TGTGCCAGCAGTTGGACTAGCGGCTCATCCGAGCAGTACTTC. Protein product: CASSWTSGSSEQYF.

Concerning this clonotype itself: A read error may account for a junction end that differs from germline. This chain uses TRBV10-3 with TRBJ1-1; D gene uncertain. This CDR3 contains 15 residues. Germline CDR1 is ENHRY and CDR2 is SYGVKD. CDR3 region: CAISESKILNTGAFF. CDR3 DNA: TGTGCCATCAGTGAGTCGAAAATCCTGAACACTGGAGCTTTCTTT.

This clonotype was seen only a few times. This rearrangement joins TRBV9 to TRBJ1-2; TRBD1 matches 9 bases. This CDR3 comprises 15 residues. Germline-derived CDR1 and CDR2 are SGDLS and YYNGEE. Trimming at V came to 4 bases and at J to 0 bases, leaving 4 bases not matched to a gene. CDR3 loop: CASSPRDRANYGYTF. The CDR3 nucleotides read TGTGCCAGCAGCCCCCGGGACAGGGCTAACTATGGCTACACCTTC. The full variable domain, its missing parts supplied by reference TRBV9 and TRBJ1-2, is DSGVTQTPKHLITATGQRVTLRCSPRSGDLSVYWYQQSLDQGLQFLIQYYNGEERAKGNILERFSAQQFPDLHSELNLSSLELGDSALYFCASSPRDRANYGYTFGSGTRLTVV.

This chain links TRBV4-1 with TRBJ1-2, with TRBD1 matching over 8 bases. J lost 4 bases, V lost 0 bases, and 13 bases had no gene match. The CDR3 spans 18 residues. Germline V gene data show CDR1 as MGHRA and CDR2 as YSYEKL. Written as DNA, the CDR3 is TGCGCCAGCAGCCAAGAGATGACAGGGGCGCGTTATACCTATGGCTACACCTTC. This encodes CASSQEMTGARYTYGYTF.

The chain joins TRBV9 to TRBJ1-2, with 8 bases matching TRBD1. CDR3 length equals 13 residues. Germline CDR1 and CDR2: SGDLS and YYNGEE. The V and J ends lost 3 bases and 8 bases, in that order; junction bases with no gene match: 6. The CDR3 spells CASSADRGRGYTF. CDR3 bases: TGTGCCAGCAGCGCAGACAGGGGACGGGGCTACACCTTC.

The chain has TRBV7-2 and TRBJ1-3, with D perhaps matching TRBD1 (6 bases). The CDR3 consists of 17 residues. V was pared by 4 bases and J by 0 bases, with 16 bases between. Germline CDR1 is SGHTA and CDR2 is FQGNSA. The CDR3 DNA sequence: TGTGCCAGCAGCTCGCCGCAGGGGTTTTACTCTGGAAACACCATATATTTT. Translated: CASSSPQGFYSGNTIYF.

This clonotype occurred many times. This chain uses TRBV20-1 with TRBJ2-1; TRBD2 aligns across 11 bases. The J segment lost 7 bases and the V segment lost 3 bases, leaving 11 bases of the junction unmatched. This CDR3 region has 16 residues. The germline gives CDR1 DFQATT, CDR2 SNEGSKA (reference sequence). CDR3 bases: TGCAGTGCTAGGCAGGCGGGGCTAGCGGGGGGTAATGAGCAGTTCTTC. It specifies CSARQAGLAGGNEQFF.

As to this clonotype: The junction does not match germline at one end; this may be a read error. The chain has TRBV7-3 and TRBJ1-6; TRBD1 agrees at 7 bases. The CDR3 loop spans 15 amino acids. Germline V CDR1 and CDR2: SGHTA, FQGTGA. In DNA form, the CDR3 reads TGTGCCAGTAGCTCTACAGGGGATCGGAATTCACCCCTCCACTTT. Residues: CASSSTGDRNSPLHF.

The chain recombines TRBV7-3 with TRBJ2-5; 8 bases align to TRBD2. The junction had 8 bases not matched to a gene; V was cut back by 2 bases and J by 0 bases. The CDR3 runs to 17 residues. Germline CDR1 SGHTA, CDR2 FQGTGA. The CDR3 reads CASSLFGASGYQETQYF. CDR3 coding DNA: TGTGCCAGCAGCTTATTCGGGGCTAGCGGGTACCAAGAGACCCAGTACTTC.

This clonotype was recorded a few times. The J gene is TRBJ2-1, the V gene TRBV29-1; no firm D call. The CDR3 has 11 residues. Trimming cost V 4 bases and J 4 bases, with 5 bases left between them. From germline, CDR1 is SQVTM and CDR2 ANQGSEA. CDR3 loop: CSVGFYNEQFF. CDR3 DNA sequence: TGCAGCGTTGGGTTTTACAATGAGCAGTTCTTC.

Only a few counts were recorded for this clonotype. The rearrangement joins TRBV29-1 to TRBJ2-1; 7 bases are shared with TRBD1. J lost 8 bases, V lost 3 bases, and 10 bases had no gene match. This CDR3 is 14 amino acids long. The germline gives CDR1 SQVTM, CDR2 ANQGSEA. DNA of the CDR3: TGCAGCGTTGAGAGAGGGGGCGCTTCGGATGAGCAGTTCTTC. Translated: CSVERGGASDEQFF.

This clonotype has a handful of counts. The rearrangement links TRBV12-3 or TRBV12-4 to TRBJ2-1; possibly TRBD2 for D (5 bases). The CDR3 is 13 residues long. V lost 4 bases and J 7 bases, leaving 11 bases between the germline ends. The CDR3 loop is CASSSAWRNEQFF. CDR3 nucleotide sequence: TGTGCCAGCAGTTCCGCTTGGAGGAATGAGCAGTTCTTC.

The genes are TRBV20-1 and TRBJ2-5; D is perhaps TRBD1 or TRBD2 (5 bases each). V was shortened by 6 bases and J by 4 bases, with 12 bases between the two germline ends. Germline loops: CDR1 DFQATT, CDR2 SNEGSKA (reference sequence). The length of the CDR3 is 12 residues. CDR3 DNA sequence: TGCAGTGCCAATTTAGGGACAGAGACCCAGTACTTC. It specifies CSANLGTETQYF.

The chain carries TRBV7-9 and TRBJ2-1, with D uncertain. Germline CDR1 reads SEHNR; CDR2 reads FQNEAQ (reference sequence). This CDR3 contains 13 residues. V gave up 5 bases and J gave up 8 bases, with 13 bases separating them. CDR3 bases: TGTGCCAGCAGCGGGTTTATTGTCGATGAGCAGTTCTTC. Its protein product is CASSGFIVDEQFF.

V and J are TRBV2 and TRBJ1-1, with D possibly matching TRBD1 (5 bases). The length of the CDR3 is 14 residues. The germline V and J ends were trimmed by 3 bases and 3 bases, with 11 bases remaining between them. Germline V gene lookup returns CDR1 SNHLY and CDR2 FYNNEI. This chain's CDR3 is CASSEYSQDTEAFF. CDR3 bases: TGTGCCAGCAGTGAGTACTCACAGGACACTGAAGCTTTCTTT.

This clonotype occurred a few times. The CDR3 reads CAISESDSSYEQYF. DNA of the CDR3: TGTGCCATCAGTGAGTCCGACAGCTCCTACGAGCAGTACTTC. The chain has TRBV10-3 and TRBJ2-7, with D possibly matching TRBD1 (5 bases). CDR3 length equals 14 residues. Trimming removed 0 bases at V and 0 bases at J, with 6 bases between. The germline V gene encodes CDR1 ENHRY and CDR2 SYGVKD.

In this sample, this clonotype turned up once. The chain employs TRBV7-8 and TRBJ2-2, with D unresolved. The germline gives CDR1 SGHVS, CDR2 FQNEAQ. The V end lost 1 base, the J end lost 1 base, and 7 bases lay between the germline ends. The CDR3 has 15 amino acids. The CDR3 DNA follows: TGTGCCAGCAGCTTAGTAGTGAAGAACACCGGGGAGCTGTTTTTT. This translates into CASSLVVKNTGELFF.

CDR3 sequence: CASSLGLAGASYEQYF. CDR3 in DNA: TGTGCCAGCAGCCTCGGACTAGCGGGGGCCTCCTACGAGCAGTACTTC. The chain has TRBV4-2 and TRBJ2-7; 13 bases fit TRBD2. V was clipped by 4 bases and J by 0 bases; unmatched bases: 3. CDR1 is LGHNA and CDR2 is YNFKEQ in the germline V gene. This CDR3 has 16 amino acids.

V is TRBV25-1 and J is TRBJ2-1, with unresolved D. Germline V gives CDR1 MGHDK, CDR2 SYGVNS. Trimming shortened V by 1 base and J by 9 bases, and 19 bases separated the two germline ends. The CDR3 covers 16 residues. In DNA, the CDR3 is TGTGCCAGCAGTGAATCGCGGCCCTTACTCTCGGGTGAGCAGTTCTTC. It encodes CASSESRPLLSGEQFF.

V gene TRBV12-3 or TRBV12-4 combines with J gene TRBJ2-5; the D gene could be TRBD1 or TRBD2 (5 bases each). CDR3 length: 11 amino acids. Deletions cut 9 bases from V and 5 bases from J, with 10 bases between. CDR3 in DNA: TGTGCCAGTAGAGGGGTGGAGACCCAGTACTTC. Protein product: CASRGVETQYF.

This clonotype appeared a few times. This is likely a read error, given that the CDR3 carries no conserved phenylalanine or tryptophan at its end. The CDR3 reads CATKGSPPEETQYL. The CDR3 DNA follows: TGTGCCACCAAAGGCAGCCCCCCTGAAGAGACCCAGTACTTA. The chain is built from TRBV15 and TRBJ2-5, with D uncertain. Germline CDR1 is LNHNV and CDR2 is YYDKDF (reference sequence). The ends were cut back, 7 bases at V and 3 bases at J, with 15 bases in the middle. The CDR3 consists of 14 residues.

The chain links TRBV5-1 to TRBJ2-1; D is unresolved. Germline CDR1 and CDR2: SGHRS and YFSETQ. The length of the CDR3 is 13 residues. V lost 2 bases, J lost 12 bases, and 15 bases lay in between. The CDR3 DNA follows: TGCGCCAGCAGCTTCGCCACTATCCCGGGGCAGTTCTTC. This gives the protein CASSFATIPGQFF.

The chain has TRBV20-1 and TRBJ2-5, with a possible D match to TRBD1 (5 bases). Germline V gene lookup returns CDR1 DFQATT and CDR2 SNEGSKA (reference sequence). This CDR3 is 13 amino acids long. The germline V and J ends were trimmed by 2 bases and 0 bases, with 7 bases remaining between them. The CDR3 reads CSARKGYQETQYF. DNA for the CDR3: TGCAGTGCTAGAAAGGGGTACCAAGAGACCCAGTACTTC.

This clonotype was picked up a small number of times. The chain links TRBV6-1 to TRBJ2-1, with D hard to call. V gave up 2 bases and J gave up 2 bases, with 7 bases separating them. Germline assignment: CDR1 MNHNS and CDR2 SASEGT. The CDR3 covers 14 residues. CDR3 sequence (DNA): TGTGCCAGCAGTGAACGTATAGCCTACAATGAGCAGTTCTTC. This sequence encodes CASSERIAYNEQFF.

This chain connects TRBV7-6 to TRBJ2-3; the match to TRBD1 covers 8 bases. The CDR3 covers 16 residues. Looked up from germline, CDR1 is SGHVS and CDR2 is FNYEAQ. The J segment lost 5 bases and the V segment lost 5 bases, leaving 12 bases of the junction unmatched. The CDR3, as DNA: TGTGCCAGCAGCCCAAGCGTGACAGGGGATGGAGATACGCAGTATTTT. It specifies CASSPSVTGDGDTQYF.

J is TRBJ2-1 and V is TRBV12-3 or TRBV12-4; D is unclear. The CDR3 loop spans 16 amino acids. V was cut by 3 bases and J by 5 bases, with 17 bases left in between. CDR3 residues: CASSFLGPPKDNEQFF. CDR3 coding DNA: TGTGCCAGCAGTTTCCTCGGGCCCCCAAAGGACAATGAGCAGTTCTTC.